These T cell receptor beta chains were read from a single sample in a study of cytotoxic CD8 clonotypes in ibrutinib-treated CLL. The data were produced by immunoSEQ multiplex PCR, yet TCRdb's version contains in-frame clones alone and is incomplete. This table holds approximately 100,000 clones, around 73% found once. Sequences were derived from PBMCs, sampled after 12 months of ibrutinib treatment. These receptors all come from a human donor with chronic lymphocytic leukemia. The CDR3 runs from the conserved cysteine through the conserved F or W. D genes are given only for firm matches. A row's size may be missing; if present it is once, few, many or a size class.

V	size	J	D	CDR3	DNA
TRBV7-2	.	TRBJ1-4	TRBD1	CASSLDSGGAKLFF	TGTGCCAGCAGCTTGGATTCAGGGGGCGCGAAACTGTTTTTT
TRBV29-1	.	TRBJ2-2	TRBD2	CSVRTSGASNTGELFF	TGCAGCGTTAGGACTAGCGGGGCCTCGAACACCGGGGAGCTGTTTTTT
TRBV5-1	.	TRBJ2-7	.	CASSLVPGSSYEQYF	TGCGCCAGCAGCTTGGTTCCAGGATCTTCCTACGAGCAGTACTTC
TRBV19	.	TRBJ1-5	.	CASSIGVRVDQPQHF	TGTGCCAGTAGTATAGGTGTGAGGGTCGATCAGCCCCAGCATTTT
TRBV9	.	TRBJ2-1	TRBD2	CASSVEGTRDNEQFF	TGTGCCAGCAGCGTAGAAGGGACTAGAGACAATGAGCAGTTCTTC
TRBV6-6	.	TRBJ2-3	TRBD2	CASSPGGDAADTQYF	TGTGCCAGCAGTCCGGGAGGGGATGCAGCAGATACGCAGTATTTT
TRBV6-5	.	TRBJ2-7	.	CASSYSNQGVREQYF	TGTGCCAGCAGTTACTCGAATCAGGGAGTACGCGAGCAGTACTTC
TRBV30	.	TRBJ2-7	.	CAWSEPYEQYF	TGTGCCTGGAGTGAGCCCTACGAGCAGTACTTC
TRBV6-6	.	TRBJ2-7	.	CASSSSQTPGLQYF	TGTGCCAGCAGCTCATCCCAGACCCCGGGACTCCAGTACTTC
TRBV7-2	.	TRBJ2-5	.	CASSLPPKGTQYF	TGTGCCAGCAGCTTACCACCCAAAGGGACCCAGTACTTC
TRBV4-1	.	TRBJ2-3	.	CASSPPLGTQYF	TGCGCCAGCAGCCCCCCTCTGGGTACGCAGTATTTT
TRBV5-4	once	TRBJ1-2	TRBD1	CASRQPGQGGGYTF	TGTGCCAGCAGGCAACCGGGACAGGGGGGTGGCTACACCTTC
TRBV4-3	many	TRBJ2-3	TRBD1	CASSPTGPTDTQYF	TGCGCCAGCAGCCCGACAGGGCCCACAGATACGCAGTATTTT
TRBV5-1	.	TRBJ1-6	.	CASSPGLGDYNSPLHF	TGCGCCAGCAGCCCCGGGCTGGGAGACTATAATTCACCCCTCCACTTT
TRBV29-1	.	TRBJ1-1	.	CSASMDTEAFF	TGCAGCGCCTCAATGGACACTGAAGCTTTCTTT
TRBV4-1	.	TRBJ1-1	TRBD1	CASSAGTGGSEAFF	TGCGCCAGCAGTGCCGGGACAGGGGGTTCTGAAGCTTTCTTT
TRBV6-4	few	TRBJ2-1	TRBD1	CASSDRQGEAYEQFF	TGTGCCAGCAGTGATAGACAGGGAGAAGCGTATGAGCAGTTCTTC
TRBV6-5	.	TRBJ2-5	.	CASTSRGRGETQYF	TGTGCCAGCACCTCCCGGGGTCGTGGAGAGACCCAGTACTTC
TRBV19	.	TRBJ2-7	TRBD2	CASSTRGTIREQYF	TGTGCCAGTAGTACGCGGGGGACTATACGGGAGCAGTACTTC
TRBV5-1	.	TRBJ2-5	TRBD1	CASSFTGDQETQYF	TGCGCCAGCAGCTTCACAGGGGACCAAGAGACCCAGTACTTC
TRBV9	.	TRBJ2-2	TRBD1	CASRTGASTGELFF	TGTGCCAGCAGAACAGGGGCGTCCACCGGGGAGCTGTTTTTT
TRBV5-1	.	TRBJ1-2	.	CASSISGTDGYTF	TGCGCCAGCAGCATATCCGGGACGGACGGTTACACCTTC
TRBV18	.	TRBJ1-2	.	CASSPDRNYGYTF	TGTGCCAGCTCACCCGACAGAAACTATGGCTACACCTTC
TRBV27	.	TRBJ2-1	TRBD2	CASRDGLAGSNEQFF	TGTGCCAGCAGGGATGGACTAGCGGGGAGTAATGAGCAGTTCTTC
TRBV19	once	TRBJ1-1	.	CASSMRLSLGEAFF	TGTGCCAGTAGTATGCGGCTCTCCTTGGGTGAAGCTTTCTTT
TRBV14	.	TRBJ1-5	.	CASRTPTSKRVSNQPQHF	TGTGCCAGCAGGACACCAACCTCGAAAAGGGTTAGCAATCAGCCCCAGCATTTT
TRBV7-2	few	TRBJ2-7	TRBD2	CASSSRLAVDEQYF	TGTGCCAGCAGCTCGCGACTAGCGGTGGACGAGCAGTACTTC
TRBV28	.	TRBJ1-2	TRBD1	CASRPGDRELYGYTF	TGTGCCAGCAGACCCGGGGACAGGGAACTATATGGCTACACCTTC
TRBV9	.	TRBJ2-5	.	CASSVAGGGREETQYF	TGTGCCAGCAGCGTAGCGGGAGGGGGCAGGGAAGAGACCCAGTACTTC
TRBV7-8	.	TRBJ2-2	.	CASSFANTGELFF	TGTGCCAGCAGTTTCGCGAACACCGGGGAGCTGTTTTTT
TRBV7-8	.	TRBJ1-6	.	CASSQFPGGKSPLHF	TGTGCCAGCAGCCAATTCCCGGGGGGGAAGTCACCCCTCCACTTT
TRBV5-1	.	TRBJ2-2	TRBD1	CASSLAGQGLTGELFF	TGCGCCAGCAGCTTAGCCGGACAGGGGTTGACCGGGGAGCTGTTTTTT
TRBV6-9	.	TRBJ1-1	.	CAAPSGGWVRAFF	TGTGCCGCTCCCTCTGGGGGCTGGGTAAGAGCTTTCTTT
TRBV7-3	.	TRBJ2-1	TRBD1	CASSSRDRGGKNEQFF	TGTGCCAGCAGCTCCCGGGACAGGGGTGGGAAGAATGAGCAGTTCTTC
TRBV9	.	TRBJ1-2	.	CASSSEGKVDYGYTF	TGTGCCAGCAGCTCCGAGGGTAAGGTGGACTATGGCTACACCTTC
TRBV2	many	TRBJ1-2	.	CASSVRGGANGYTF	TGTGCCAGCAGCGTCCGGGGTGGGGCCAATGGCTACACCTTC
TRBV13	few	TRBJ2-7	TRBD2	CASSSSTSGVHEQYF	TGTGCCAGCAGCTCATCGACTAGCGGGGTCCACGAGCAGTACTTC
TRBV19	once	TRBJ1-1	.	CASSIGGRGTEAFF	TGTGCCAGTAGTATCGGAGGGAGGGGGACTGAAGCTTTCTTT
TRBV7-9	.	TRBJ2-5	.	CASSSLAVGETQYF	TGTGCCAGCAGCTCACTGGCGGTAGGAGAGACCCAGTACTTC
TRBV2	.	TRBJ1-2	TRBD1	CASSGYWGTGDYGYTF	TGTGCCAGCAGTGGGTATTGGGGGACAGGGGACTATGGCTACACCTTC
TRBV5-1	.	TRBJ1-2	.	CASELGTGLDGYTF	TGCGCCAGCGAATTGGGAACAGGTCTGGATGGCTACACCTTC
TRBV6-6	once	TRBJ2-3	TRBD1	CASSFLTGGDLDTQYF	TGTGCCAGCAGTTTCCTGACAGGGGGGGATTTGGATACGCAGTATTTT
TRBV5-5	.	TRBJ2-7	.	CASSPLGGTYEQYF	TGTGCCAGCAGCCCCCTTGGGGGTACCTACGAGCAGTACTTC
TRBV29-1	.	TRBJ2-1	.	CSVERVGKSGGQFF	TGCAGCGTTGAAAGGGTGGGCAAAAGTGGGGGGCAGTTCTTC
TRBV11-3	.	TRBJ2-1	.	CASSRDGEQFF	TGTGCCAGCAGCCGGGACGGTGAGCAGTTCTTC
TRBV5-6	.	TRBJ1-2	TRBD1	CASSQQGAIGYTF	TGTGCCAGCAGCCAACAGGGGGCGATTGGCTACACCTTC
TRBV6-1	.	TRBJ1-5	.	CASSVTGYSNQPQHF	TGTGCCAGCAGTGTAACAGGGTATAGCAATCAGCCCCAGCATTTT
TRBV19	.	TRBJ1-2	.	CASSVPKIARYGYTF	TGTGCCAGTAGTGTCCCAAAAATTGCTCGCTATGGCTACACCTTC
TRBV5-6	.	TRBJ2-6	.	CASSIHLSGANVLTF	TGTGCCAGCAGTATTCACCTATCTGGGGCCAACGTCCTGACTTTC
TRBV30	.	TRBJ2-2	.	CAWRTGHTGELFF	TGTGCCTGGAGGACGGGTCACACCGGGGAGCTGTTTTTT
TRBV28	.	TRBJ2-4	.	CASSSGAKNIQYF	TGTGCCAGCAGTTCGGGGGCCAAAAACATTCAGTACTTC
TRBV4-2	.	TRBJ2-5	.	CASSQEGSIQETQYF	TGTGCCAGCAGCCAAGAGGGCAGCATCCAAGAGACCCAGTACTTC